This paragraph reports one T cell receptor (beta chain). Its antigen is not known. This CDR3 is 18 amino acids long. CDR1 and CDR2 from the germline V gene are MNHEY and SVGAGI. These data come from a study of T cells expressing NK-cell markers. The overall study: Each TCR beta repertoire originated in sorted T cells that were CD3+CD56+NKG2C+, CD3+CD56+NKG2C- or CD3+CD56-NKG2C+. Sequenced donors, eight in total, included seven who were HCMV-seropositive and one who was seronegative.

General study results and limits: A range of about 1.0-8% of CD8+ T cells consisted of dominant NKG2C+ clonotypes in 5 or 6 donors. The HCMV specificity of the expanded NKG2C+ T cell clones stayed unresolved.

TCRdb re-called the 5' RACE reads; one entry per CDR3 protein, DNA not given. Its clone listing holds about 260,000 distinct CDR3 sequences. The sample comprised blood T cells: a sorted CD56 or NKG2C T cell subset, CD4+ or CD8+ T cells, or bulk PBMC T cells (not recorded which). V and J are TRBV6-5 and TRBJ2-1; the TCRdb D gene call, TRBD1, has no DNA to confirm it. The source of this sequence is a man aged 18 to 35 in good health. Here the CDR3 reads CASSYADSPQSSYNEQFF.